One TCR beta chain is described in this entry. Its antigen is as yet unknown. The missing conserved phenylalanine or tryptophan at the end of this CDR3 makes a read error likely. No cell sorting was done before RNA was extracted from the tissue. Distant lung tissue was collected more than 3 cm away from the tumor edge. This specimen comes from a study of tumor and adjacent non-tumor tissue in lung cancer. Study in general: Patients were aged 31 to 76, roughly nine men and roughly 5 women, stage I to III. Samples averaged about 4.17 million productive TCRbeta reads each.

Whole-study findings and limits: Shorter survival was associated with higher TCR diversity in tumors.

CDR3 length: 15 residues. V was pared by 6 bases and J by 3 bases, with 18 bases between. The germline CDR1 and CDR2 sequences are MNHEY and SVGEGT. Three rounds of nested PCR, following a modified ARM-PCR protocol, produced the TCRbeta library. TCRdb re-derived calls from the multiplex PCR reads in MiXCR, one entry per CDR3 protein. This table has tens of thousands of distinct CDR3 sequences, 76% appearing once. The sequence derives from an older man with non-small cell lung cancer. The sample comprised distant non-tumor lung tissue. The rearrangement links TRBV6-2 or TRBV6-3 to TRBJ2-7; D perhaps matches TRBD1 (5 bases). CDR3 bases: TGTGCCAGCAGCCAGACAAGGGGTAGCTTCTACGAGCAGTACCTC. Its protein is CASSQTRGSFYEQYL.